This passage covers 31 T cell receptor beta chains from one sample sequenced in a study of T cells in Graves' hyperthyroidism and ophthalmopathy. Researchers amplified the TCR beta CDR3 regions from RNA transcripts. TCR CDR3 regions were first amplified by RT-PCR with HTBI primers. TCRdb recomputed calls from the multiplex PCR reads with MiXCR, one row per CDR3 protein. The data contain 300,000 to 350,000 distinct CDR3 sequences, 14% of them singletons. Specimen: blood. Source of these receptors: a young woman with Graves' hyperthyroidism.

This clonotype was detected many times. V and J are TRBV7-2 and TRBJ1-5; 7 bases fit TRBD1. Trimming cost V 2 bases and J 1 base; bases outside gene matches: 5. Germline V gene sequence: CDR1 SGHTA, CDR2 FQGNSA. The CDR3 totals 16 residues. In DNA, the CDR3 is TGTGCCAGCAGCTTATCTGGGACAGAGAGCAATCAGCCCCAGCATTTT. Protein sequence: CASSLSGTESNQPQHF.

This clonotype was observed many times. The V gene is TRBV9, the J gene TRBJ2-3; 15 positions agree with TRBD2. The CDR3 sequence is 15 residues long. V was pared by 3 bases and J by 7 bases, with 3 bases of the junction left unmatched. The germline gives CDR1 SGDLS, CDR2 YYNGEE. The CDR3 DNA follows: TGTGCCAGCAGCGGGGGGACTAGCGGGAGGAATACGCAGTATTTT. This encodes CASSGGTSGRNTQYF.

Ten or more counts support this clonotype. V usage is TRBV3-1 and J usage is TRBJ2-1; 10 positions agree with TRBD2. Per germline, CDR1 LGHDT and CDR2 YNNKEL (reference sequence). CDR3 length equals 16 residues. J lost 0 bases, V lost 4 bases, and 3 bases had no gene match. CDR3 nucleotides: TGTGCCAGCAGCCCTAGCGGGAGAGACTCCTACAATGAGCAGTTCTTC. Translating it yields CASSPSGRDSYNEQFF.

This clonotype was detected ten times or more. J is TRBJ1-5 and V is TRBV28; 8 bases line up with TRBD1. The CDR3 consists of 14 residues. The V and J ends lost 6 bases and 6 bases, in that order; junction bases with no gene match: 7. Germline V gene sequence: CDR1 MDHEN, CDR2 SYDVKM. CDR3 coding DNA: TGTGCCAGCAGACTCGACAGGGGAGGTCAGCCCCAGCATTTT. Protein product: CASRLDRGGQPQHF.

This clonotype was detected ten times or more. This chain connects TRBV6-2 or TRBV6-3 to TRBJ1-2; D gene ambiguous. V was clipped by 2 bases and J by 3 bases, with 7 bases between them. The CDR3 loop spans 13 amino acids. Germline-derived CDR1 and CDR2 are MNHEY and SVGEGT. CDR3 nucleotide sequence: TGTGCCAGCAGTTACGACCCTGACTATGGCTACACCTTC. It is translated as CASSYDPDYGYTF.

In its sample, this clonotype was seen many times. The rearrangement links TRBV20-1 to TRBJ1-1, with a possible D match to TRBD1 (5 bases). Germline CDR1 is DFQATT and CDR2 is SNEGSKA (reference sequence). The length of the CDR3 is 12 residues. V lost 3 bases and J lost 5, with 10 bases in between. DNA of the CDR3: TGCAGTGCTAGCCCGGGGCGAACTGAAGCTTTCTTT. Protein: CSASPGRTEAFF.

This clonotype was seen a few times. This rearrangement joins TRBV20-1 to TRBJ2-7; the D gene is possibly TRBD2 (5 bases). V was shortened by 0 bases and J by 5 bases, with 11 bases between the two germline ends. The CDR3 is 13 residues long. Germline CDR1 is DFQATT and CDR2 is SNEGSKA (reference sequence). CDR3 sequence: CSARDQWRDEQYF. The CDR3 nucleotides read TGCAGTGCTAGAGATCAATGGCGGGACGAGCAGTACTTC.

This clonotype was recorded at least ten times. The chain combines TRBV6-2 or TRBV6-3 with TRBJ2-7; 10 positions agree with TRBD1. Germline V gene sequence: CDR1 MNHEY, CDR2 SVGEGT. The CDR3 sequence is 16 residues long. Unmatched junction bases numbered 10, after V lost 6 bases and J lost 2 bases. CDR3 in DNA: TGTGCCAGCAGCCCCGCCGACAGGGGGCTAACCTACGAGCAGTACTTC. Translation gives CASSPADRGLTYEQYF.

This clonotype came up many times. The chain couples TRBV28 to TRBJ1-2, with 8 nucleotides matching TRBD1. Trimming took 4 bases from V and 3 from J; bases not matched to a gene: 4. The CDR3 has 14 amino acids. In germline, CDR1 is MDHEN, CDR2 SYDVKM. This chain's CDR3 is CASSSTGAHYGYTF. The CDR3 nucleotides read TGTGCCAGCAGTTCGACAGGGGCGCACTATGGCTACACCTTC.

This clonotype occurred a few times. The chain carries TRBV2 and TRBJ2-1, with D possibly matching TRBD2 (5 bases). V lost 8 bases and J lost 0, with 14 bases in between. CDR1 is SNHLY, CDR2 FYNNEI, per germline. The length of the CDR3 is 15 residues. CDR3 residues: CASRRLEASYNEQFF. CDR3 DNA sequence: TGTGCCAGCCGCAGACTGGAGGCCTCCTACAATGAGCAGTTCTTC.

This clonotype occurred many times. This rearrangement joins TRBV15 to TRBJ1-1; no firm D call. In germline, CDR1 is LNHNV, CDR2 YYDKDF (reference sequence). The CDR3 has 14 amino acids. The V gene lost 4 bases and the J gene lost 5 bases, with 14 bases spanning the gap. The CDR3 bases are TGTGCCACCAGCATAAAAAGGGTGGGGACTGAAGCTTTCTTT. As protein: CATSIKRVGTEAFF.

This clonotype has more than one count but fewer than ten. The genes are TRBV7-8 and TRBJ1-4; no firm D call. The V gene's germline CDR1 is SGHVS and CDR2 FQNEAQ. The CDR3 loop spans 17 amino acids. The V end was cut by 3 bases, the J end by 3 bases, with 17 bases between. The CDR3 DNA sequence: TGTGCCAGCAGCTTTGGACGGGGAATGGTGGCTAATGAAAAACTGTTTTTT. It yields the protein CASSFGRGMVANEKLFF.

A few counts support this clonotype. One junction end does not reproduce the germline sequence, and a read error may be involved. The chain recombines TRBV6-1 with TRBJ2-3; the match to TRBD2 covers 9 bases. Germline CDR1 is MNHNS and CDR2 is SASEGT. This CDR3 is built from 16 residues. For the CDR3, the DNA is TGTGCCAGCAGAAGAACGGGGGGGACTAGCACAGATACGCGGTATTTT. Protein: CASRRTGGTSTDTRYF.

As concerns this clonotype: Germline and junction disagree at one end, which may indicate a read error. The CDR3 spells CASSTGITQAFF. The CDR3 nucleotides read TGTGCCAGCAGTACAGGGATCACTCAAGCTTTCTTT. The chain carries TRBV2 and TRBJ1-1; possible D gene TRBD1, 6 bases. This CDR3 comprises 12 residues. Per the germline V gene, CDR1 is SNHLY and CDR2 is FYNNEI. The variable domain in full, completed from reference TRBV2 and TRBJ1-1, reads EPEVTQTPSHQVTQMGQEVILRCVPISNHLYFYWYRQILGQKVEFLVSFYNNEISEKSEIFDDQFSVERPDGSNFTLKIRSTKLEDSAMYFCASSTGITQAFFGQGTRLTVV.

This clonotype was found a few times. The chain recombines TRBV5-1 with TRBJ2-1; maybe TRBD2 (6 bases). CDR3 length: 15 residues. V was cut by 5 bases and J by 10 bases, with 22 bases left in between. The germline V gene has CDR1 SGHRS and CDR2 YFSETQ. CDR3 sequence reads: CASRVDTAGRSEQFF. The CDR3 nucleotides read TGCGCCAGCAGGGTTGATACGGCGGGAAGGAGCGAGCAGTTCTTC. Variable domain in full (rest from reference TRBV5-1 and TRBJ2-1): KAGVTQTPRYLIKTRGQQVTLSCSPISGHRSVSWYQQTPGQGLQFLFEYFSETQRNKGNFPGRFSGRQFSNSRSEMNVSTLELGDSALYLCASRVDTAGRSEQFFGPGTRLTVL.

This clonotype was seen at least ten times. The J gene is TRBJ2-1, the V gene TRBV29-1; 7 bases map to TRBD2. Germline CDR1 is SQVTM and CDR2 is ANQGSEA. V lost 6 bases and J lost 6; bases outside the gene matches: 8. The CDR3 has 13 amino acids. The CDR3 sequence is CSVTRASGNEQFF. The CDR3 region has the DNA TGCAGCGTGACCCGGGCTAGCGGCAATGAGCAGTTCTTC.

This clonotype was observed at least ten times. The rearrangement joins TRBV7-3 to TRBJ1-1; D call uncertain. V shed 2 bases and J shed 0 bases, with 7 bases lying between them. The CDR3 has 14 residues. CDR1 and CDR2 (germline): SGHTA, FQGTGA. In DNA form, the CDR3 reads TGTGCCAGCAGCTTAGACAACTTGAACACTGAAGCTTTCTTT. Amino acid sequence: CASSLDNLNTEAFF.

This clonotype has more than one count but fewer than ten. The V call is TRBV5-1, the J call TRBJ2-1, with 9 bases lining up with TRBD1. Germline trimming cut 2 bases from V and 3 bases from J; bases unmatched to any gene: 3. The CDR3 spans 15 residues. Germline loops: CDR1 SGHRS, CDR2 YFSETQ. CDR3: CASSLGTGFYNEQFF. The DNA of the CDR3 is TGCGCCAGCAGCTTAGGGACAGGGTTCTACAATGAGCAGTTCTTC.

The V gene is TRBV28, the J gene TRBJ1-5; no clear D. Trimming shortened V by 4 bases and J by 6 bases, and 13 bases separated the two germline ends. The germline CDR1 and CDR2 sequences are MDHEN and SYDVKM. The length of the CDR3 is 14 residues. The CDR3 bases are TGTGCCAGCAGTTATGAGGGAAGAATTCAGCCCCAGCATTTT. This codes for CASSYEGRIQPQHF.

This clonotype was seen repeatedly, ten times or more. The rearrangement joins TRBV12-3 or TRBV12-4 to TRBJ2-5; the D gene is possibly TRBD2 (7 bases). This CDR3 spans 15 amino acids. The ends were cut back, 1 base at V and 5 bases at J, with 14 bases in the middle. The DNA of the CDR3 is TGTGCCAGCAGTTTAGTAGGCAGGGGAGGGGAGACCCAGTACTTC. Translated: CASSLVGRGGETQYF.

This clonotype was counted only a few times. The J gene is TRBJ1-3, the V gene TRBV18, with unresolved D. Deletions cut 2 bases from V and 3 bases from J, with 11 bases between. The germline gives CDR1 KGHSH, CDR2 LQKENI. The CDR3 covers 15 residues. The CDR3: CASSPNRLGGNTIYF. In nucleotides, the CDR3 is TGTGCCAGCTCACCAAACCGGCTCGGTGGAAACACCATATATTTT.

At least ten counts were recorded for this clonotype. This chain links TRBV20-1 with TRBJ2-1; possibly TRBD2 for D (5 bases). V was shortened by 6 bases and J by 1 base, with 13 bases between the two germline ends. The V gene's germline CDR1 is DFQATT and CDR2 SNEGSKA (reference sequence). There are 14 residues in the CDR3. The CDR3 loop reads CSALGSSSYNEQFF. The CDR3 DNA is TGCAGTGCCCTAGGGAGTTCTTCCTACAATGAGCAGTTCTTC.

This clonotype was seen ten or more times. V and J are TRBV7-9 and TRBJ2-5, with D perhaps matching TRBD1 (5 bases). This CDR3 comprises 15 residues. V lost 4 bases to trimming and J lost 4 bases, with 16 bases between them. Per the germline V gene, CDR1 is SEHNR and CDR2 is FQNEAQ (reference sequence). Here the CDR3 DNA reads TGTGCCAGCAGCTCCTCGGTAGGGGTTGGAGAGACCCAGTACTTC. Amino acids: CASSSSVGVGETQYF.

This clonotype was seen repeatedly, ten times or more. CDR3 DNA: TGTGCCAGCAGTGACATGGGGGTAACCACAGATACGCAGTATTTT. This codes for CASSDMGVTTDTQYF. The chain has TRBV2 and TRBJ2-3, with D possibly called TRBD1 or TRBD2 (5 bases each). The CDR3 has 15 residues. The germline CDR1 and CDR2 sequences are SNHLY and FYNNEI. The V gene lost 3 bases and the J gene lost 2 bases, with 12 bases spanning the gap.

For this clonotype: A read error may explain this, as a much larger clone is one base away. The rearrangement links TRBV28 to TRBJ1-4; D is unclear. CDR1 is MDHEN and CDR2 is SYDVKM in the germline V gene. V was clipped by 2 bases and J by 5 bases, with 9 bases between them. There are 14 residues in the CDR3. The CDR3: CASSLDLPNEKLFF. The DNA of the CDR3 is TGTGCCAGCAGTTTAGATCTGCCCAATGAAAAACTGTTTTTT.

V gene TRBV29-1 combines with J gene TRBJ2-1; D gene unclear. Per the germline V gene, CDR1 is SQVTM and CDR2 is ANQGSEA. V lost 6 bases, J lost 9 bases, and 12 bases lay in between. This CDR3 contains 11 residues. CDR3 sequence reads: CSVAISSEQFF. The DNA for the CDR3 is TGCAGCGTGGCAATTAGCTCTGAGCAGTTCTTC.

This clonotype was seen a few times. A much bigger clone sits one base away, suggesting this may be a read error. The CDR3 DNA is TGTGCCAGCAGCCGCAGGGTAATGGGAGACACCGGGGAGCCGTTTTTT. It is translated as CASSRRVMGDTGEPFF. This chain uses TRBV5-6 with TRBJ2-2, with D tentatively TRBD1 or TRBD2 (5 bases each). This CDR3 has 16 residues. CDR1 is SGHDT, CDR2 YYEEEE, per germline.

This clonotype was observed many times. V is TRBV29-1 and J is TRBJ1-2; a possible D gene is TRBD1 (6 bases). The CDR3 runs to 14 residues. Deletions cut 7 bases from V and 1 base from J, with 16 bases between. Looked up from germline, CDR1 is SQVTM and CDR2 is ANQGSEA. CDR3 region: CSASGQPDNYGYTF. In nucleotides, the CDR3 is TGCAGCGCCAGCGGACAGCCTGATAACTATGGCTACACCTTC.

The sample holds many counts of this clonotype. The chain has TRBV5-4 and TRBJ1-2, with a possible D match to TRBD1 (5 bases). The CDR3 loop spans 11 amino acids. Germline loops: CDR1 SGHNT, CDR2 YYREEE (reference sequence). The ends were cut back, 10 bases at V and 8 bases at J, with 15 bases in the middle. This chain's CDR3 is CALEEGSGYTF. CDR3 coding DNA: TGTGCCCTCGAAGAGGGGTCCGGCTACACCTTC.

In the case of this clonotype: This may stem from a read error, because a much larger clone lies one nucleotide away. J is TRBJ2-7 and V is TRBV11-2, with D perhaps matching TRBD1 (6 bases). Germline lookup yields CDR1 SGHAT and CDR2 FQNNGV. The CDR3 is 15 amino acids. V lost 0 bases to trimming and J lost 3 bases, with 12 bases between them. The CDR3 loop is CASSLEVTGHYEQYF. The CDR3 bases are TGTGCCAGCAGCTTAGAGGTAACGGGACACTACGAGCAGTACTTC.

This clonotype was seen only a few times. The chain joins TRBV6-1 to TRBJ1-6; a weak D match, TRBD1 (5 bases). V lost 6 bases and J 8 bases, leaving 17 bases between the germline ends. CDR1 MNHNS and CDR2 SASEGT come from the germline V gene. CDR3 length equals 15 residues. CDR3 in amino acids: CASRQTGVLDSPLHF. CDR3 DNA: TGTGCCAGCAGACAAACAGGAGTCCTCGATTCACCCCTCCACTTT.